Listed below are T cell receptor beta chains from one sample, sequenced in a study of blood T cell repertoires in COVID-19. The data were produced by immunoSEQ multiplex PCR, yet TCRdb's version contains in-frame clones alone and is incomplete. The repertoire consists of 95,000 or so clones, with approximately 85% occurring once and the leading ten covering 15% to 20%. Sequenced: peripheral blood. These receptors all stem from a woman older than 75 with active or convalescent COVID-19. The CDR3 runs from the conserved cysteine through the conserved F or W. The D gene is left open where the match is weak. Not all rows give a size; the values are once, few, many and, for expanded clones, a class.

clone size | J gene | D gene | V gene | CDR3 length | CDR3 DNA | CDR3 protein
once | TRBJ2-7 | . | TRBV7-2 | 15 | TGTGCCAGCAGCTTAGAGTGGGGCGGGGCGTACGAGCAGTACTTC | CASSLEWGGAYEQYF
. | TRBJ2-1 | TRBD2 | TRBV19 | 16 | TGTGCCAGTAGTCCCGGACTAGCGGGGGGCTACAATGAGCAGTTCTTC | CASSPGLAGGYNEQFF
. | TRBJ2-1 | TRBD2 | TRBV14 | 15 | TGTGCCAGCAGCCAAGGGACTAGCAGGTTCGATGAGCAGTTCTTC | CASSQGTSRFDEQFF
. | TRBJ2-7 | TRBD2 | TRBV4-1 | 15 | TGCGCCAGCAGAAAGACAACTAGCGATGCCTACGAGCAGTACTTC | CASRKTTSDAYEQYF
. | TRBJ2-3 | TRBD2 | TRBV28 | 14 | TGTGCCAGCAGTTCAGCGGGACTGACAGATACGCAGTATTTT | CASSSAGLTDTQYF
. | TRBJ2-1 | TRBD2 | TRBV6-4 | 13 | TGTGCCAGCAGTGAACAAGCGGGAGGAGTGCAGTTCTTC | CASSEQAGGVQFF
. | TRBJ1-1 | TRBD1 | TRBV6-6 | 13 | TGTGCCAGCAGTTACGGACAGGGGGCTGAAGCTTTCTTT | CASSYGQGAEAFF
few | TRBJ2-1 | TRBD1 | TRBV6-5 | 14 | TGTGCCAGCAGTCCTACTACAGGGGCTCGTGAGCAGTTCTTC | CASSPTTGAREQFF
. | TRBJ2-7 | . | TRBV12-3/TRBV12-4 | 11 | TGTGCCAGCAGCCAAACTAGCGAGCAGTACTTC | CASSQTSEQYF
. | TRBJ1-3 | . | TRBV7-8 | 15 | TGTGCCAGCAGCTTAGGCGGGTTCTCTGGAAACACCATATATTTT | CASSLGGFSGNTIYF
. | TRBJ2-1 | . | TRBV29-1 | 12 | TGCAGCGTTGGTGGGGCCAACAATGAGCAGTTCTTC | CSVGGANNEQFF
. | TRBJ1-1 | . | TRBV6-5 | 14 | TGTGCCAGCAGGATGGTCGGGTCGTACACTGAAGCTTTCTTT | CASRMVGSYTEAFF
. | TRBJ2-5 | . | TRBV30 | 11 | TGTGCCTGGAGGGCCAGAGAGACCCAGTACTTC | CAWRARETQYF
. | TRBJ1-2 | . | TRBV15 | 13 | TGTGCCACCAGCAGAGGAGAAGAGGAGGGCTACACCTTC | CATSRGEEEGYTF
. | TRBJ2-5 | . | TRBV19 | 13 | TGTGCCAGTAGCCGGACTTACCAAGAGACCCAGTACTTC | CASSRTYQETQYF
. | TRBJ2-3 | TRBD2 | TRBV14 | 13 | TGTGCCAGCAGTTATAGCGGGAAAGATACGCAGTATTTT | CASSYSGKDTQYF
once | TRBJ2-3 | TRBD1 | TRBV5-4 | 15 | TGTGCCAGCAGCCCGGGACAGACTAGCACAGATACGCAGTATTTT | CASSPGQTSTDTQYF
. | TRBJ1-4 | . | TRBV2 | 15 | TGTGCCAGCAGTGAAGCGCGCACCTCGCGTGAAAAACTGTTTTTT | CASSEARTSREKLFF
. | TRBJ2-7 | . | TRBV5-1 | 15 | TGCGCCAGCAGCTTGTCTCCTGCGGCAGCCTACGAGCAGTACTTC | CASSLSPAAAYEQYF
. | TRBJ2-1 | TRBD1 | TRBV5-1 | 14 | TGCGCCAGCAGTGGGACAGGGGCGGGCGATGAGCAGTTCTTC | CASSGTGAGDEQFF
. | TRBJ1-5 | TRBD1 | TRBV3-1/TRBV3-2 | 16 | TGTGCCAGCAGCCAAGGGGTGCCCACAGGGGGGATTCCCCAGCATTTT | CASSQGVPTGGIPQHF
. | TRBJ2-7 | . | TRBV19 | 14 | TGTGCCAGTAGTATTCGAGACAGCTCCTACGAGCAGTACTTC | CASSIRDSSYEQYF
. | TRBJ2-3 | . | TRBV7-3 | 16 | TGTGCCAGCAGCTTGTCGGCTGACTCTAGCACAGATACGCAGTATTTT | CASSLSADSSTDTQYF
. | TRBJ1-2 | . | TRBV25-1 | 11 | TGTGCCAGCAGTTACTTTGGTGGCTACACCTTC | CASSYFGGYTF
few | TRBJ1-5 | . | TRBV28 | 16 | TGTGCCAGCAGTCCCACAGGGAGGGGAGAGAATCAGCCCCAGCATTTT | CASSPTGRGENQPQHF
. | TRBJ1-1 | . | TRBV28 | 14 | TGTGCCAGCAGTGTAAGAGGCATGGGCACTGAAGCTTTCTTT | CASSVRGMGTEAFF
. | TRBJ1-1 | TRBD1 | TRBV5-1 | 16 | TGCGCCAGCAGCCCCACCCCCACAGGGGTGAACACTGAAGCTTTCTTT | CASSPTPTGVNTEAFF
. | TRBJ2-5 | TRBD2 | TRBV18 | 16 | TGTGCCAGCTCCCGGACTAGCGGGAGAGGGCAAGAGACCCAGTACTTC | CASSRTSGRGQETQYF
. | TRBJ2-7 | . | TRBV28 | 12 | TGTGCCAGCGGGAACACAGGGCCCGAGCAGTACTTC | CASGNTGPEQYF
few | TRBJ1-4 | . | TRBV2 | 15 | TGTGCCAGCAGTCCCTGGGCGGGGGCTAATGAAAAACTGTTTTTT | CASSPWAGANEKLFF
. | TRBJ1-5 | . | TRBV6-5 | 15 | TGTGCCAGCAGTACCCGCGGGCAGCCTAATCAGCCCCAGCATTTT | CASSTRGQPNQPQHF
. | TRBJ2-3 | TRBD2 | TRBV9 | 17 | TGTGCCAGCAGCGTCGGGACTAGCGGTAGGGTTACAGATACGCAGTATTTT | CASSVGTSGRVTDTQYF
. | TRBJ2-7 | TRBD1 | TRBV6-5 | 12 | TGTGCCACCTCGGGACAGCTCTACGAGCAGTACTTC | CATSGQLYEQYF
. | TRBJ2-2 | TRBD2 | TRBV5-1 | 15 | TGCGCCAGCAGCTTGGGTAGCGGGAGACACGGGGAGCTGTTTTTT | CASSLGSGRHGELFF
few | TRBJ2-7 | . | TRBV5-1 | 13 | TGTGCCAGCAGCTACGACATGACCTACGAGCAGTACTTC | CASSYDMTYEQYF
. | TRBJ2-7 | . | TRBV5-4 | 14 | TGTGCCAGCAGCCCTCCCCCCCCACCTAACGAGCAGTACTTC | CASSPPPPPNEQYF
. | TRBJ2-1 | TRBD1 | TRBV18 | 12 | TGTGCCAGCTCACCGGGGACAGGGGAGCAGTTCTTC | CASSPGTGEQFF
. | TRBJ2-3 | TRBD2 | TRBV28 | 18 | TGTGCCAGCAGGGCAGTAGCGGGAGGTCTAAAGGCAGGGGATACGCAGTATTTT | CASRAVAGGLKAGDTQYF
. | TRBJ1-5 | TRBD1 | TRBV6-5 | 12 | TGTGCCAGCCAGGGGGGCAATCAGCCCCAGCATTTT | CASQGGNQPQHF